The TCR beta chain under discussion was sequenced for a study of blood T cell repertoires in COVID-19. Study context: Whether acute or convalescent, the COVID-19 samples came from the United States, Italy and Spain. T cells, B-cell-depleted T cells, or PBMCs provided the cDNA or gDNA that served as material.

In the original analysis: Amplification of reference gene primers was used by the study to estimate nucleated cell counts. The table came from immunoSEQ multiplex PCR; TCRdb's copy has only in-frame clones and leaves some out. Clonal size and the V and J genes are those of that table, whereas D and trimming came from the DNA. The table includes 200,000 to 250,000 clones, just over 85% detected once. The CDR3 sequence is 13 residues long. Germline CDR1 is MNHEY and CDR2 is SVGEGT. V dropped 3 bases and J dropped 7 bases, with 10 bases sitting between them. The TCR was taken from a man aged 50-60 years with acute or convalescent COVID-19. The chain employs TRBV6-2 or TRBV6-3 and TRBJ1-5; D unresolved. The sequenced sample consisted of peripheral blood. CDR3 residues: CASSYGLRQPQHF. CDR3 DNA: TGTGCCAGCAGTTATGGTTTGCGACAGCCCCAGCATTTT.